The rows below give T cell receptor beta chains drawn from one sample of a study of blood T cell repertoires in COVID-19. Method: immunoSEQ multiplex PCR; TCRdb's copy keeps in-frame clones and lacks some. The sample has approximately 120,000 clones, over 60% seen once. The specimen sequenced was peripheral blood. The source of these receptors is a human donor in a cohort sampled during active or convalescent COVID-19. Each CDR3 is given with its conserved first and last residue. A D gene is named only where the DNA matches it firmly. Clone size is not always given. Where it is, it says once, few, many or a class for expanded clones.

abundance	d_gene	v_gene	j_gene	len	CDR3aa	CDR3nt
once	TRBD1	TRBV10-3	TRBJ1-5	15	CAISLRDREGEPQHF	TGTGCCATCAGTCTCCGGGACAGGGAGGGGGAGCCCCAGCATTTT
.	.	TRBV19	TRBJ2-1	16	CASSIVGGSSYNEQFF	TGTGCCAGTAGTATAGTAGGGGGTTCGTCCTACAATGAGCAGTTCTTC
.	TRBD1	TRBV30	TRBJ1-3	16	CAWSLGQGVSGNTIYF	TGTGCCTGGAGTCTGGGACAGGGGGTCTCTGGAAACACCATATATTTT
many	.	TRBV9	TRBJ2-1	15	CASSVAASSYNEQFF	TGTGCCAGCAGCGTAGCTGCGAGCTCCTACAATGAGCAGTTCTTC
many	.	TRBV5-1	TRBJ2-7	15	CASSSTGTSSYEQYF	TGCGCCAGCAGCTCAACAGGGACCAGCTCCTACGAGCAGTACTTC
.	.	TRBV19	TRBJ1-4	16	CASTTRGAFSNEKLFF	TGTGCCAGTACTACCCGGGGGGCTTTTTCTAATGAAAAACTGTTTTTT
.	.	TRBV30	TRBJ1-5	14	CAWSATGSNQPQHF	TGTGCCTGGAGCGCTACAGGGAGCAATCAGCCCCAGCATTTT
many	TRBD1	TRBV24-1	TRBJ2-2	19	CATSDLYLPGQMNTGELFF	TGTGCCACCAGTGATTTGTACCTGCCGGGACAGATGAACACCGGGGAGCTGTTTTTT
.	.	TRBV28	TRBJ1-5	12	CASREGLQPQHF	TGTGCCAGCAGGGAGGGTCTCCAGCCCCAGCATTTT
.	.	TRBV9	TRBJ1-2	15	CASSVDGRGFYGYTF	TGTGCCAGCAGCGTAGATGGTCGGGGGTTCTATGGCTACACCTTC
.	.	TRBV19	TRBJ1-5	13	CASSIGDNQPQHF	TGTGCCAGTAGTATAGGAGACAATCAGCCCCAGCATTTT
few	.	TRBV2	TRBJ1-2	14	CASSRLLTSYGYTF	TGTGCCAGCAGTCGCCTTTTGACAAGCTATGGCTACACCTTC
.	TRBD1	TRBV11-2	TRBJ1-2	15	CASSLAWDSRYGYTF	TGTGCCAGCAGCTTGGCATGGGACAGCCGATATGGCTACACCTTC
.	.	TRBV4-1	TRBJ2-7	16	CASSQLNILAFDEQYF	TGCGCCAGCAGCCAATTAAATATCCTCGCGTTTGACGAGCAGTACTTC
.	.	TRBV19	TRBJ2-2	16	CASSKGSGVSAGELFF	TGTGCCAGTAGTAAGGGCTCGGGGGTTAGCGCCGGGGAGCTGTTTTTT
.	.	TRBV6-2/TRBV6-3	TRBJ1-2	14	CASSYRQRNYGYTF	TGTGCCAGCAGTTACCGACAGCGTAACTATGGCTACACCTTC
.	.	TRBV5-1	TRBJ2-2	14	CASSLDGIGGELFF	TGCGCCAGCAGCTTGGACGGGATTGGCGGGGAGCTGTTTTTT
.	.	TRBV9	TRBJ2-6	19	CASSVVAPTENSGANVLTF	TGTGCCAGCAGCGTAGTGGCCCCGACAGAGAACTCTGGGGCCAACGTCCTGACTTTC
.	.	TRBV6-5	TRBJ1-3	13	CATSRFSGNTIYF	TGTGCCACCTCCAGGTTCTCTGGAAACACCATATATTTT
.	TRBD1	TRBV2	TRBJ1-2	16	CASSGHQRGLSYGYTF	TGTGCCAGCAGTGGGCATCAGAGGGGGCTTAGCTATGGCTACACCTTC
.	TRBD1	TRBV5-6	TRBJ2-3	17	CASSSYRGPLYSDTQYF	TGTGCCAGCAGCTCATACAGGGGACCTCTGTACTCAGATACGCAGTATTTT
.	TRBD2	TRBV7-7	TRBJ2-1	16	CASSELAGGRYNEQFF	TGTGCTAGCAGCGAATTAGCGGGAGGGCGCTACAATGAGCAGTTCTTC
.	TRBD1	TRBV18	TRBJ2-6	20	CASSPSATGGAGSGANVLTF	TGTGCCAGCTCACCATCCGCCACAGGGGGCGCGGGCTCTGGGGCCAACGTCCTGACTTTC
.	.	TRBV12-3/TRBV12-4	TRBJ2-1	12	CASSPYFNEQFF	TGTGCCAGCAGCCCATACTTCAATGAGCAGTTCTTC
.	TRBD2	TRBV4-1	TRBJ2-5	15	CASSNSGRSDETQYF	TGCGCCAGCAGTAATAGCGGGAGGAGTGATGAGACCCAGTACTTC
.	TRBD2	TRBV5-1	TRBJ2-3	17	CASTSLATSGGTDTQYF	TGCGCCAGCACTTCCCTCGCCACTAGCGGTGGCACAGATACGCAGTATTTT
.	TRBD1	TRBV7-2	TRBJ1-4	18	CASSLGPWQGASNEKLFF	TGTGCCAGCAGCTTAGGTCCCTGGCAGGGGGCGAGTAATGAAAAACTGTTTTTT
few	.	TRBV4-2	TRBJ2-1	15	CASSSLVTGYNEQFF	TGTGCCAGCAGTTCCTTAGTCACCGGCTACAATGAGCAGTTCTTC
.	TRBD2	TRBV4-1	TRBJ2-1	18	CASSQDRAVAGGYNEQFF	TGCGCCAGCAGCCAAGATCGGGCGGTGGCGGGGGGTTACAATGAGCAGTTCTTC
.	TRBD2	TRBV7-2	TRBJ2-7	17	CASSLGRLAGGGGEQYF	TGTGCCAGCAGCTTAGGGAGACTAGCGGGAGGGGGAGGCGAGCAGTACTTC
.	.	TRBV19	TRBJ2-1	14	CASSGRTAYNEQFF	TGTGCCAGTAGTGGACGGACAGCTTACAATGAGCAGTTCTTC
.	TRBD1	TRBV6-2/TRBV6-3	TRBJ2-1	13	CASSYLQGLKQFF	TGTGCCAGCAGTTATTTACAGGGGCTAAAGCAGTTCTTC
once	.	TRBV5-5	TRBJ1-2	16	CASSLMGNRAGYGYTF	TGTGCCAGCAGCTTGATGGGGAACAGGGCGGGCTATGGCTACACCTTC
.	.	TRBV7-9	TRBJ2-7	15	CASSLASGSTYEQYF	TGTGCCAGCAGCTTGGCGAGCGGAAGTACCTACGAGCAGTACTTC
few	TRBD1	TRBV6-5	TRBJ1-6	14	CASTRQGYNSPLHF	TGTGCCAGCACCAGACAGGGGTATAATTCACCCCTCCACTTT
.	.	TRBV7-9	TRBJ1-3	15	CASSLTGISGNTIYF	TGTGCCAGCAGCCTTACAGGGATCTCTGGAAACACCATATATTTT
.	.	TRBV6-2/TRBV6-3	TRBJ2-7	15	CASSFYGIVHYEQYF	TGTGCCAGCAGTTTTTACGGGATCGTCCACTACGAGCAGTACTTC
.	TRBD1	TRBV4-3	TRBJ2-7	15	CASSQEDRGGYEQYF	TGCGCCAGCAGCCAAGAAGACAGGGGTGGCTACGAGCAGTACTTC
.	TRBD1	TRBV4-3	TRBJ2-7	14	CASSSDRDRNEQYF	TGCGCCAGCAGCTCGGACAGGGATCGGAACGAGCAGTACTTC
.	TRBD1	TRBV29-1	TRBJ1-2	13	CSVEDRGGLSYTF	TGCAGCGTTGAAGATCGAGGGGGCTTAAGCTACACCTTC
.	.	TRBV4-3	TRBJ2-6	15	CASSMRVPGANVLTF	TGCGCCAGCAGCATGAGGGTCCCTGGGGCCAACGTCCTGACTTTC
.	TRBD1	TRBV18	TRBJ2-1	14	CASSPWTGGNEQFF	TGTGCCAGCTCACCTTGGACAGGGGGGAATGAGCAGTTCTTC
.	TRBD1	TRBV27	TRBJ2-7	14	CASRAGTGPYEQYF	TGTGCCAGCAGGGCCGGGACAGGGCCCTACGAGCAGTACTTC
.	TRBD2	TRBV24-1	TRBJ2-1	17	CATSDPRTSGIYNEQFF	TGTGCCACCAGTGATCCCAGGACTAGCGGGATCTACAATGAGCAGTTCTTC
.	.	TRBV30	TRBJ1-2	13	CAWAKLQGYGYTF	TGTGCCTGGGCAAAGCTTCAGGGGTATGGCTACACCTTC
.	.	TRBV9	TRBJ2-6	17	CASSDSRMGSGANVLTF	TGTGCCAGCAGCGACTCTAGGATGGGCTCTGGGGCCAACGTCCTGACTTTC
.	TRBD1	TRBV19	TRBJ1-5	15	CASSVWTGYDQPQHF	TGTGCCAGTAGTGTATGGACAGGGTACGATCAGCCCCAGCATTTT
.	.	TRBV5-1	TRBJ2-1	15	CASSLVGSGGNEQFF	TGCGCCAGCAGCTTGGTTGGGTCCGGCGGAAATGAGCAGTTCTTC
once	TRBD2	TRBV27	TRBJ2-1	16	CASSTRTSGNYNEQFF	TGTGCCAGCAGTACAAGGACTAGCGGGAACTACAATGAGCAGTTCTTC
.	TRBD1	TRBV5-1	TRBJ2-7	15	CASSLPRDSTYEQYF	TGCGCCAGCAGCTTACCCCGGGACAGTACCTACGAGCAGTACTTC
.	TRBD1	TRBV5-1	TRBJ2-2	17	CASSRFPGTENTGELFF	TGCGCCAGCAGCCGATTCCCCGGGACAGAGAACACCGGGGAGCTGTTTTTT
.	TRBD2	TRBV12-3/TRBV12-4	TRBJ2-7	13	CASGTAGVYEQYF	TGTGCCAGCGGGACCGCGGGAGTTTACGAGCAGTACTTC